The 3 T cell receptor beta chains given below trace back to one sample, sequenced in a study of post-analysis software for immune sequencing data. Study results and limitations: TRBV5-6, TRBV5-1 and TRBV20-1 belonged to a set of roughly 5 TRBV segments that were more frequent in patients than controls.

The authors incorporated unique molecular identifiers into the TCR beta cDNA libraries. Via MiXCR, TCRdb re-called the PCR reads, giving one row per CDR3 protein. The sample gives 400,000 to 500,000 distinct CDR3 sequences, approximately 37% of which show up once; 6.5% to 8% is in the top ten. Which antigens these TCRs recognize remains unknown. Sequenced material: blood. The receptors here all came from a girl aged 2-10 years with multiple sclerosis.

The chain carries TRBV29-1 and TRBJ2-3; 13 nucleotides match TRBD2. CDR3 length equals 15 residues. J gave up 8 bases and V 5 bases, and 10 bases lay outside the gene matches. CDR1 SQVTM and CDR2 ANQGSEA come from the germline V gene. This CDR3 reads CSVLLLAGGPRTQYF. CDR3 in DNA: TGCAGCGTTCTCCTACTAGCGGGAGGGCCTCGTACGCAGTATTTT.

CDR3 residues: CASSLYGQGSDTQYF. CDR3 DNA sequence: TGTGCCAGCAGTTTATACGGACAGGGATCTGATACGCAGTATTTT. The chain combines TRBV12-3 or TRBV12-4 with TRBJ2-3, with 8 positions matching TRBD1. J was trimmed by 6 bases and V by 2 bases; bases with no gene match: 7. The CDR3 runs 15 residues.

There are a few counts of this clonotype. This rearrangement joins TRBV5-1 to TRBJ1-6, with D uncertain. This CDR3 spans 13 amino acids. Germline-derived CDR1 and CDR2 are SGHRS and YFSETQ. Trimming took off 0 bases at V and 7 bases at J, with 5 bases between the two ends. Here the CDR3 reads CASSLAANSPLHF. In DNA form, the CDR3 reads TGCGCCAGCAGCTTGGCCGCGAATTCACCCCTCCACTTT. Drawing the rest from reference TRBV5-1 and TRBJ1-6, the complete variable domain is KAGVTQTPRYLIKTRGQQVTLSCSPISGHRSVSWYQQTPGQGLQFLFEYFSETQRNKGNFPGRFSGRQFSNSRSEMNVSTLELGDSALYLCASSLAANSPLHFGNGTRLTVT.